Sequencing of this TCR beta chain was carried out in a study of CD8+ T cells in alopecia areata. Study-wide results and caveats: Besides other cells, scalp samples also yield sequences of resident alphabeta T cells from normal skin.

Sequencing relied on a cDNA template that was reverse transcribed from extracted RNA. Clones were read by immunoSEQ multiplex PCR, and TCRdb kept only the in-frame ones, dropping some. The sample lists 160,000 or so clones; 45% to 55% were seen once. Trimming took off 0 bases at V and 5 bases at J, with 1 base between the two ends. Germline V gives CDR1 SQVTM, CDR2 ANQGSEA. This CDR3 contains 10 residues. In its sample, this clone was seen a few times. What it binds is unknown. The sequencing here drew on CD8+ T cells sorted from blood, taken at week 0. This sequence was found in a human donor with alopecia areata. This rearrangement joins TRBV29-1 to TRBJ2-5; no reliable D call. The CDR3 bases are TGCAGCGTTGAAGACGAGACCCAGTACTTC. Translated: CSVEDETQYF. Full variable domain (remainder filled in from reference TRBV29-1 and TRBJ2-5): SAVISQKPSRDICQRGTSLTIQCQVDSQVTMMFWYRQQPGQSLTLIATANQGSEATYESGFVIDKFPISRPNLTFSTLTVSNMSPEDSSIYLCSVEDETQYFGPGTRLLVL.